The T cell receptor (beta chain) described here comes from a study of blood T cells in healthy people across ages. Study context: For every two T cells, template switching captured about one barcoded beta molecule. Study outcomes and limitations: A roughly linear fall in TCR beta diversity per million T cells was seen with increasing age.

Note on this clonotype: The antigen remains unidentified.

For the second PCR, which ran for roughly 6 to 11 cycles, a sample-barcoded 5' primer and a J-beta primer mix were used. Each CDR3 protein gets one entry after TCRdb re-called the 5' RACE reads with MiXCR. This sample has some 1.5 million distinct CDR3 sequences, with 42% found just once. The CDR3 has 16 amino acids. CDR1 and CDR2 from the germline V gene are MGHRA and YSYEKL. V gave up 0 bases and J gave up 4 bases, with 15 bases separating them. Every sample yielded at least 7 million isolated PBMCs. The chain combines TRBV4-1 with TRBJ1-2; D remains ambiguous. Sequenced input: blood. The sequence came from a woman aged 18-35 years in good health. The CDR3 nucleotides read TGCGCCAGCAGCCAAGAGAACCTCCGACATACCTATGGCTACACCTTC. Translation gives CASSQENLRHTYGYTF.